The 29 T cell receptor beta chains below were found in one sample sequenced in a study of response to subunit inactivated influenza vaccine. TCRdb itself ran the RT-PCR reads through MiXCR, one entry per CDR3 protein. The sample lists 450,000 to 600,000 distinct CDR3 sequences; 6.5% to 8% were seen once. This sample comprised PBMCs from blood, obtained around 2 years after vaccination. The receptor set was obtained from a man between 50 and 69 years old who received an inactivated influenza vaccine.

This chain links TRBV20-1 with TRBJ1-2; D is unclear. The V gene lost 0 bases and the J gene lost 4 bases, with 12 bases spanning the gap. Germline assignment: CDR1 DFQATT and CDR2 SNEGSKA (reference sequence). CDR3 length: 14 residues. CDR3 nucleotide sequence: TGCAGTGCTAGAGATCCAGAGACCTTCTATGGCTACACCTTC. Translation gives CSARDPETFYGYTF.

The chain combines TRBV25-1 with TRBJ2-5; maybe TRBD2 (5 bases). Trimming took off 3 bases at V and 6 bases at J, with 20 bases between the two ends. This CDR3 is built from 16 residues. Germline values: CDR1 MGHDK, CDR2 SYGVNS. The DNA of the CDR3 is TGTGCCAGCAGTGATTGGACCGGGCACCCCGGGAAGACCCAGTACTTC. Translating gives CASSDWTGHPGKTQYF. Together with reference TRBV25-1 and TRBJ2-5, the CDR3 gives the full variable domain: EADIYQTPRYLVIGTGKKITLECSQTMGHDKMYWYQQDPGMELHLIHYSYGVNSTEKGDLSSESTVSRIRTEHFPLTLESARPSHTSQYLCASSDWTGHPGKTQYFGPGTRLLVL.

This clonotype was observed a few times. This chain uses TRBV7-2 with TRBJ2-5, with D tentatively TRBD2 (6 bases). This CDR3 has 15 amino acids. Trimming left V 2 bases short and J 6 bases short, with 16 bases between. Germline lookup yields CDR1 SGHTA and CDR2 FQGNSA. The CDR3 DNA sequence: TGTGCCAGCAGCTTAAGTCCCGGCGCGGGAAAGACCCAGTACTTC. It is translated as CASSLSPGAGKTQYF. The full variable domain, in which reference TRBV7-2 and TRBJ2-5 provide the parts outside the CDR3, is GAGVSQSPSNKVTEKGKDVELRCDPISGHTALYWYRQSLGQGLEFLIYFQGNSAPDKSGLPSDRFSAERTGGSVSTLTIQRTQQEDSAVYLCASSLSPGAGKTQYFGPGTRLLVL.

The chain employs TRBV27 and TRBJ2-3; D not resolved. V was cut by 10 bases and J by 2 bases, with 13 bases left in between. This CDR3 is 13 amino acids long. Germline V gives CDR1 MNHEY, CDR2 SMNVEV (reference sequence). DNA for the CDR3: TGTGCCACTGGACCGGTTCTCACAGATACGCAGTATTTT. Translating gives CATGPVLTDTQYF.

In its sample, this clonotype was seen a few times. This chain joins TRBV7-9 and TRBJ2-2, with D perhaps matching TRBD2 (6 bases). Between the trimmed V and J ends, which lost 5 bases and 3 bases, there was a span of 13 bases. The V gene's germline CDR1 is SEHNR and CDR2 FQNEAQ (reference sequence). This CDR3 contains 15 residues. The CDR3 coding sequence is TGTGCCAGCAGCGCCGGGACTGGGCACACCGGGGAGCTGTTTTTT. Its translation is CASSAGTGHTGELFF.

The genes are TRBV29-1 and TRBJ2-5; D gene unclear. Germline CDR1 and CDR2: SQVTM and ANQGSEA. The germline V and J ends were trimmed by 7 bases and 3 bases, with 12 bases remaining between them. The CDR3 spans 12 residues. CDR3 in DNA: TGCAGCGCTCGACCCAAGGAAGAGACCCAGTACTTC. This codes for CSARPKEETQYF.

This clonotype was recorded many times. The CDR3 region is CSSQGSPDTQYF. In nucleotides, the CDR3 is TGCAGCTCCCAGGGTTCCCCAGATACGCAGTATTTT. V and J are TRBV29-1 and TRBJ2-3; the D gene is possibly TRBD1 (5 bases). CDR3 length: 12 residues. Germline V gene lookup returns CDR1 SQVTM and CDR2 ANQGSEA. Trimming removed 8 bases at V and 4 bases at J, with 13 bases between.

The chain has TRBV12-3 or TRBV12-4 and TRBJ2-7; 7 nucleotides match TRBD2. V lost 5 bases and J lost 6; bases outside the gene matches: 13. The CDR3 is 15 amino acids. The CDR3 sequence is CASSPQGGTMFEQYF. The CDR3 DNA is TGTGCCAGCAGTCCCCAGGGAGGGACCATGTTCGAGCAGTACTTC.

This clonotype was observed many times. The genes are TRBV6-2 or TRBV6-3 and TRBJ2-1, with 7 bases fitting TRBD1. Trimming at V came to 5 bases and at J to 5 bases, leaving 12 bases not matched to a gene. CDR1 and CDR2 from the germline V gene are MNHEY and SVGEGT. CDR3 length: 16 residues. This CDR3 is CASSISGTATNNEQFF. The CDR3, as DNA: TGTGCCAGCAGTATATCGGGGACAGCTACTAACAATGAGCAGTTCTTC.

This clonotype has a count of ten or more. The chain combines TRBV28 with TRBJ1-2, with TRBD1 matching 12 bases. Germline V lookup: CDR1 MDHEN, CDR2 SYDVKM. The junction had 7 bases not matched to a gene; V was cut back by 3 bases and J by 8 bases. CDR3 size: 15 residues. CDR3 in amino acids: CASSFNRDRGLGYTF. Written as DNA, the CDR3 is TGTGCCAGCAGTTTTAATCGGGACAGGGGGCTCGGCTACACCTTC.

This clonotype was found a few times. The chain uses TRBV10-3 and TRBJ2-2, with 9 nucleotides matching TRBD1. The CDR3 extends over 14 amino acids. The V and J ends lost 10 bases and 1 base, in that order; junction bases with no gene match: 4. CDR1 and CDR2 (germline): ENHRY, SYGVKD. The chain's CDR3 is CASQDRGNTGELFF. The CDR3 DNA sequence: TGTGCCAGCCAGGACAGGGGGAACACCGGGGAGCTGTTTTTT.

This clonotype was counted ten times or more. The CDR3 nucleotides read TGTGCCAGCAGCCCTCGGGACACTGGGGCCAACGTCCTGACTTTC. Translated, it gives CASSPRDTGANVLTF. The chain couples TRBV7-8 to TRBJ2-6; weak D call: TRBD1 (6 bases). This CDR3 contains 15 residues. Trimming removed 5 bases from V and 2 bases from J, with 10 bases in between. CDR1 and CDR2 from the germline V gene are SGHVS and FQNEAQ.

This clonotype was counted ten times or more. This chain joins TRBV12-3 or TRBV12-4 and TRBJ2-2; D perhaps matches TRBD2 (7 bases). The CDR3 loop spans 15 amino acids. The V end was cut by 8 bases, the J end by 5 bases, with 18 bases between. The DNA for the CDR3 is TGTGCCAGCCTTAAGGGGGGGCCTCGAACCGGGGAGCTGTTTTTT. As protein: CASLKGGPRTGELFF.

This clonotype was detected many times. The CDR3 sequence: CAISELSSGRSEQYF. DNA for the CDR3: TGTGCCATCAGTGAACTATCTAGCGGGAGATCCGAGCAGTACTTC. V usage is TRBV10-3 and J usage is TRBJ2-7; the match to TRBD2 covers 10 bases. The V segment lost 3 bases and the J segment 6 bases; nucleotides outside the gene matches: 8. Germline CDR1 is ENHRY and CDR2 is SYGVKD. The CDR3 length is 15 residues.

This sequence joins TRBV5-1 and TRBJ2-3; the D is unclear. V lost 1 base to trimming and J lost 6 bases, with 9 bases between them. Germline loops: CDR1 SGHRS, CDR2 YFSETQ. The CDR3 covers 13 residues. In DNA form, the CDR3 reads TGCGCCAGCAGCTTGATCTCCGAGGATACGCAGTATTTT. Translation gives CASSLISEDTQYF.

This clonotype was seen only a few times. This chain connects TRBV5-1 to TRBJ2-5, with TRBD1 matching over 8 bases. With V trimmed by 3 bases and J by 4 bases, 8 bases remained unmatched. This CDR3 region has 15 residues. Germline assignment: CDR1 SGHRS and CDR2 YFSETQ. CDR3 region: CASSSALDRGETQYF. The CDR3 DNA is TGCGCCAGCAGCTCGGCCCTCGACAGGGGAGAGACCCAGTACTTC.

This chain connects TRBV4-3 to TRBJ2-3; perhaps D is TRBD1 or TRBD2 (6 bases each). This CDR3 is built from 15 residues. Germline lookup yields CDR1 LGHNA and CDR2 YSLEER. The V end was cut by 7 bases, the J end by 4 bases, with 18 bases between. DNA of the CDR3: TGCGCCAGCAACGAGGGGGGCTCCCATGCAGATACGCAGTATTTT. Protein: CASNEGGSHADTQYF.

The genes are TRBV20-1 and TRBJ2-3; 7 bases fit TRBD1. With V trimmed by 6 bases and J by 2 bases, 8 bases remained unmatched. Germline V gene sequence: CDR1 DFQATT, CDR2 SNEGSKA (reference sequence). The CDR3 loop spans 14 amino acids. CDR3 sequence: CSARDRIYTDTQYF. The CDR3 DNA reads as TGCAGTGCACGGGACAGAATTTACACAGATACGCAGTATTTT.

This clonotype showed up just a few times. The rearrangement joins TRBV3-1 to TRBJ2-7; no clear D gene. The CDR3 totals 14 residues. Per germline, CDR1 LGHDT and CDR2 YNNKEL (reference sequence). The V end lost 1 base, the J end lost 3 bases, and 10 bases lay between the germline ends. CDR3: CASSQGWNNYEQYF. The CDR3 DNA sequence: TGTGCCAGCAGCCAAGGCTGGAACAACTACGAGCAGTACTTC.

This clonotype appeared many times. The chain couples TRBV5-1 to TRBJ2-7; no firm D call. Germline lookup yields CDR1 SGHRS and CDR2 YFSETQ. This CDR3 region has 13 residues. Trimming pared 4 bases from V and 5 bases from J, leaving 13 bases between. CDR3 nucleotides: TGCGCCAGCAGCGTGATTTGGCTAGACGAGCAGTACTTC. This translates into CASSVIWLDEQYF. The full variable domain, rest sourced from reference TRBV5-1 and TRBJ2-7, is KAGVTQTPRYLIKTRGQQVTLSCSPISGHRSVSWYQQTPGQGLQFLFEYFSETQRNKGNFPGRFSGRQFSNSRSEMNVSTLELGDSALYLCASSVIWLDEQYFGPGTRLTVT.

The J gene is TRBJ1-1, the V gene TRBV4-3, with a weak D call TRBD1 (5 bases). This CDR3 spans 15 amino acids. Germline CDR1 and CDR2: LGHNA and YSLEER. V dropped 4 bases and J dropped 3 bases, with 15 bases sitting between them. CDR3 bases: TGCGCCAGCAGCCGCAGGGTTCCTGGGGACACTGAAGCTTTCTTT. Amino acid sequence: CASSRRVPGDTEAFF.

The V gene is TRBV28, the J gene TRBJ2-5, with unresolved D. Germline values: CDR1 MDHEN, CDR2 SYDVKM. V shed 6 bases and J shed 5 bases, with 13 bases lying between them. The CDR3 is 13 amino acids. As DNA, the CDR3 is TGTGCCAGCAGAGCCCCGTGGCGCGAGACCCAGTACTTC. This translates into CASRAPWRETQYF.

The table lists this clonotype with many counts. The V and J genes are TRBV29-1 and TRBJ1-5; unclear D gene. Germline CDR1 reads SQVTM; CDR2 reads ANQGSEA. This CDR3 is built from 14 residues. Deletions cut 7 bases from V and 2 bases from J, with 15 bases between. CDR3 amino acids: CSAVRRRGNQPQHF. The CDR3 bases are TGCAGCGCGGTCAGAAGGAGGGGCAATCAGCCCCAGCATTTT.

This clonotype was found many times. This rearrangement joins TRBV7-2 to TRBJ1-1, with no clear D. This CDR3 has 14 amino acids. Trimming took 5 bases from V and 0 from J, leaving 10 bases between them. The germline CDR1 and CDR2 sequences are SGHTA and FQGNSA. The CDR3 DNA follows: TGTGCCAGCAGCGCGATGGGAGTGAACACTGAAGCTTTCTTT. Protein: CASSAMGVNTEAFF.

This clonotype was seen a few times. The chain uses TRBV6-5 and TRBJ2-6; no firm D call. Between the trimmed V and J ends, which lost 0 bases and 0 bases, there was a span of 9 bases. There are 17 residues in the CDR3. Germline-derived CDR1 and CDR2 are MNHEY and SVGAGI. The CDR3 reads CASSYSPQVSGANVLTF. The CDR3 region has the DNA TGTGCCAGCAGTTACTCGCCCCAGGTCTCTGGGGCCAACGTCCTGACTTTC.

This clonotype was picked up a small number of times. The chain is built from TRBV7-2 and TRBJ1-2, with D hard to call. Germline lookup yields CDR1 SGHTA and CDR2 FQGNSA. V lost 5 bases and J 8 bases, leaving 18 bases between the germline ends. The CDR3 runs 14 residues. CDR3 region: CASSPGFSFDGYTF. The CDR3 bases are TGTGCCAGCAGCCCCGGTTTTTCCTTTGACGGCTACACCTTC.

This clonotype was counted at least ten times. This sequence joins TRBV12-3 or TRBV12-4 and TRBJ1-1; D gene ambiguous. The V and J ends lost 2 bases and 4 bases respectively, with 11 bases between them. This CDR3 is built from 14 residues. The CDR3 DNA follows: TGTGCCAGCAGTTTACTGGGGTCGAGCACTGAAGCTTTCTTT. It specifies CASSLLGSSTEAFF.

This clonotype was observed many times. The chain uses TRBV6-1 and TRBJ2-3; D is unresolved. The germline gives CDR1 MNHNS, CDR2 SASEGT. The V end was cut by 7 bases, the J end by 9 bases, with 11 bases between. The CDR3 length is 11 residues. CDR3: CASTSTQTQYF. CDR3 DNA: TGTGCCAGCACCTCTACTCAAACGCAGTATTTT.

The chain is built from TRBV27 and TRBJ1-4; D remains ambiguous. Germline V gene data show CDR1 as MNHEY and CDR2 as SMNVEV (reference sequence). The CDR3 runs to 15 residues. Trimming cost V 3 bases and J 2 bases, with 10 bases left between them. The CDR3 DNA reads as TGTGCCAGCAGTTTTTCGAGAGGGACTAATGAAAAACTGTTTTTT. Translation: CASSFSRGTNEKLFF.